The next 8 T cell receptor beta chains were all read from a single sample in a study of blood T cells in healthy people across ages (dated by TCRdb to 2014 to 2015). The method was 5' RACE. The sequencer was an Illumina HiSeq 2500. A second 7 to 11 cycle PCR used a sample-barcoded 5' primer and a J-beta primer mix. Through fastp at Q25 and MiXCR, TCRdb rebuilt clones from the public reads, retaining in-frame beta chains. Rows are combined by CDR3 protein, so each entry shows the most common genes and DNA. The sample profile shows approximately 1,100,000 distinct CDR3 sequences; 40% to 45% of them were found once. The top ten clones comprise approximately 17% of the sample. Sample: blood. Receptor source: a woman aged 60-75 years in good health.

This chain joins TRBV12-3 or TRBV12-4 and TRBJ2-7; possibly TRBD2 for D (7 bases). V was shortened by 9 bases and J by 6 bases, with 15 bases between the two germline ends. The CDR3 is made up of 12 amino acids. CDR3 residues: CASKGEGREQYF. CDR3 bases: TGTGCCAGTAAGGGGGAGGGCCGCGAGCAGTACTTC.

CDR3 sequence: CASSLAPTAGYGYTF. The CDR3 nucleotides read TGTGCCAGCAGCTTAGCGCCCACTGCAGGCTATGGCTACACCTTC. This sequence joins TRBV7-2 and TRBJ1-2; D is undetermined. Germline V gene data show CDR1 as SGHTA and CDR2 as FQGNSA. V was pared by 0 bases and J by 4 bases, with 12 bases between. CDR3 length equals 15 residues.

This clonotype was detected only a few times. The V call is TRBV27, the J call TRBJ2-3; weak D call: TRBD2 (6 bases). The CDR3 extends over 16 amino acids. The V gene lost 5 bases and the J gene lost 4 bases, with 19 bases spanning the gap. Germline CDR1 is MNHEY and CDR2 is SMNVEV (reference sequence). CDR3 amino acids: CASSTPRRGVADTQYF. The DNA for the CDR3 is TGTGCCAGCAGTACCCCGCGGAGGGGAGTGGCAGATACGCAGTATTTT.

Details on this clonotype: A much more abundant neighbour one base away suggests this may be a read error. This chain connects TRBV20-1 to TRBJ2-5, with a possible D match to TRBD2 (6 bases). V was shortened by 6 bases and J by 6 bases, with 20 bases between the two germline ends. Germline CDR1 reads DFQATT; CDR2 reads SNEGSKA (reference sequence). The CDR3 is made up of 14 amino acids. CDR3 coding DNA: TGCAGTGCGGAACCGGGACTGGGGATGAAGACCCAGTACTTC. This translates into CSAEPGLGMKTQYF.

Written as DNA, the CDR3 is TGTGCCAGCACCCTTCTTCCGGGACCCTTATACAATGAGCAGTTCTTC. Residues: CASTLLPGPLYNEQFF. V is TRBV28 and J is TRBJ2-1; D may be TRBD1 or TRBD2 (5 bases each). The germline V gene encodes CDR1 MDHEN and CDR2 SYDVKM. The CDR3 loop spans 16 amino acids. The V gene lost 7 bases and the J gene lost 4 bases, with 20 bases spanning the gap.

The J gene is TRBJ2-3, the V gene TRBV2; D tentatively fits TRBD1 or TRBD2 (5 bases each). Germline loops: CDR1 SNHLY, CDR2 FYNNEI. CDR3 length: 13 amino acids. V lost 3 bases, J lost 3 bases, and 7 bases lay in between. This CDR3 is CASSEGVTDTQYF. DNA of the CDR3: TGTGCCAGCAGTGAGGGGGTAACAGATACGCAGTATTTT.

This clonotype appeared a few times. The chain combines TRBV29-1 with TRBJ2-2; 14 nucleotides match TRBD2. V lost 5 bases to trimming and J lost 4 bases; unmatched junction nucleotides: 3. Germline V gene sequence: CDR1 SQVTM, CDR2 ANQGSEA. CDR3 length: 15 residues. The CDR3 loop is CSVSGLAGGTGELFF. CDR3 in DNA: TGCAGCGTTTCCGGACTAGCGGGAGGCACCGGGGAGCTGTTTTTT.

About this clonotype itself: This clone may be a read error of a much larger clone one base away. CDR3 in DNA: TGTGCCGGCAGCAGCGGGAGAAGGGTGGGAGAGCAGTTCTTC. It specifies CAGSSGRRVGEQFF. V is TRBV27 and J is TRBJ2-1; TRBD2 aligns across 8 bases. There are 14 residues in the CDR3. CDR1 MNHEY and CDR2 SMNVEV come from the germline V gene (reference sequence).